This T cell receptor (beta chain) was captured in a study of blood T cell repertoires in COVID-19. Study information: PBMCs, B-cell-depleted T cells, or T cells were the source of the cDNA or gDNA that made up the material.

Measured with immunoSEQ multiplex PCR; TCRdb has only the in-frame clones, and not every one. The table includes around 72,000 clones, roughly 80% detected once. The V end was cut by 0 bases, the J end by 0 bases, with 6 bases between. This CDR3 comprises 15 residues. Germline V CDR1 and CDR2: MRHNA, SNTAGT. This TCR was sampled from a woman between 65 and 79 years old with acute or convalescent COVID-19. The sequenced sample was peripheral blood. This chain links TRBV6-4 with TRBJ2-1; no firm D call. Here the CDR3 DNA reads TGTGCCAGCAGTGACTCGCCTAGCTCCTACAATGAGCAGTTCTTC. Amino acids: CASSDSPSSYNEQFF.